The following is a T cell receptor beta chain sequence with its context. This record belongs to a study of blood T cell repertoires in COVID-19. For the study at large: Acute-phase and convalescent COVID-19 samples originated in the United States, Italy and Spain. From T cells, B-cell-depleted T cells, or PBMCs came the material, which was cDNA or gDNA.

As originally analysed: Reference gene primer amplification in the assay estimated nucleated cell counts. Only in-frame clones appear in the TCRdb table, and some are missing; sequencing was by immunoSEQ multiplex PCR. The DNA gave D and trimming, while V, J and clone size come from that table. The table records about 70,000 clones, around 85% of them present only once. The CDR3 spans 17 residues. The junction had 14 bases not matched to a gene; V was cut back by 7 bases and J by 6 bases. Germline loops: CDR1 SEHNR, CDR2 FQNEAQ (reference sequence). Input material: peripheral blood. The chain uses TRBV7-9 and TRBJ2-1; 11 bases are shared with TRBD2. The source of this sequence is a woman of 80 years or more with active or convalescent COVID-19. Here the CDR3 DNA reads TGTGCCAGCATACTCGTCCAGACTAGCGGGGCGTTCAATGAGCAGTTCTTC. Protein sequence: CASILVQTSGAFNEQFF.